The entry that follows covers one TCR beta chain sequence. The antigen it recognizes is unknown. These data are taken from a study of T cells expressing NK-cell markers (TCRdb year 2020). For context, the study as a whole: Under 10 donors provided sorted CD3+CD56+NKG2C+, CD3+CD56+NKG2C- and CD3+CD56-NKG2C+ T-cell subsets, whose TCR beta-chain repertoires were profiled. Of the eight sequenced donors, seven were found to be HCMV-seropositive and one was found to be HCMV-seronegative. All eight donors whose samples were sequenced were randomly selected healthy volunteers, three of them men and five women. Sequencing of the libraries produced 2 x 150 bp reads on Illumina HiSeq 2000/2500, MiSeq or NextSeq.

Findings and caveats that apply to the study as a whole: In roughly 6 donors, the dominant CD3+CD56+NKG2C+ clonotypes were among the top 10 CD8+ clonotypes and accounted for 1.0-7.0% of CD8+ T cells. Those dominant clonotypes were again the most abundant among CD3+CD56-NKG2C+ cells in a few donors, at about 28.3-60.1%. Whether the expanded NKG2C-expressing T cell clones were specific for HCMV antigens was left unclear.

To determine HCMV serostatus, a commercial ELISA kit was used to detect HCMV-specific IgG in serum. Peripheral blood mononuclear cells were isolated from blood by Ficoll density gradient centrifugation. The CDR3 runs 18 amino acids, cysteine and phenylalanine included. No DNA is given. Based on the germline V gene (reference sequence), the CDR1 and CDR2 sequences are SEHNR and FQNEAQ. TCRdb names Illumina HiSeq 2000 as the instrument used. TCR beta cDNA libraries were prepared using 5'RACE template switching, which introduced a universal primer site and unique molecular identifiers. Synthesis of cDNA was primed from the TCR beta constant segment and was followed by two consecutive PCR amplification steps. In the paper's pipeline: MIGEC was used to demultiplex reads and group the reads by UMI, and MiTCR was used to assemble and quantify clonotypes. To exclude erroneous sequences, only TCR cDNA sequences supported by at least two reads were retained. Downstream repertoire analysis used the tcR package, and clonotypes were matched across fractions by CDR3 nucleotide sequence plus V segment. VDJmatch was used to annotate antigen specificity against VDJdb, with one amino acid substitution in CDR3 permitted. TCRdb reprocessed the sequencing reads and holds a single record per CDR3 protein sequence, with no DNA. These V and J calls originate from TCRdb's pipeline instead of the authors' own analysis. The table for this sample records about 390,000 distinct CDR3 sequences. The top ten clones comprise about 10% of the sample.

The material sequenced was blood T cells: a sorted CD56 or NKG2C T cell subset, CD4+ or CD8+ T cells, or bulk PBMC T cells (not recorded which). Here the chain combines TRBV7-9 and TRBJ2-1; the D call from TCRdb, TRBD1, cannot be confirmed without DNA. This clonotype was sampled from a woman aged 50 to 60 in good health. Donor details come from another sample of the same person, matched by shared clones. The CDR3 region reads CASSPPQGGAGHYNEQFF. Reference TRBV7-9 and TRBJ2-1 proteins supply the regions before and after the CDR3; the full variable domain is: DTGVSQNPRHKITKRGQNVTFRCDPISEHNRLYWYRQTLGQGPEFLTYFQNEAQLEKSRLLSDRFSAERPKGSFSTLEIQRTEQGDSAMYLCASSPPQGGAGHYNEQFFGPGTRLTVL.